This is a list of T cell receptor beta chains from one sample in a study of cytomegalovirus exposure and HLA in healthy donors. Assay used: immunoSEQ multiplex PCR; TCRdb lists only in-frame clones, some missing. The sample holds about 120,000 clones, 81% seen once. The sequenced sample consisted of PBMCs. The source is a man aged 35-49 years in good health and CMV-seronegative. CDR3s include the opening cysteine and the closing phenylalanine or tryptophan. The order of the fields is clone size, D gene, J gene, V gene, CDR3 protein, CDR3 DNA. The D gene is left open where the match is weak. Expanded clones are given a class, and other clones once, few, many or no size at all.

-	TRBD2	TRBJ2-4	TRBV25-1	CASSDRSGAGVLKNIQYF	TGTGCCAGCAGTGATCGCTCGGGAGCGGGAGTTCTCAAAAACATTCAGTACTTC
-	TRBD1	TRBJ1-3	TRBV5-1	CASSLAGTGRPGNTIYF	TGCGCCAGCAGCTTGGCCGGGACAGGGAGGCCTGGAAACACCATATATTTT
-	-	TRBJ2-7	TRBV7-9	CASSRHVGETYEQYF	TGTGCCAGCAGCCGCCATGTCGGGGAAACTTACGAGCAGTACTTC
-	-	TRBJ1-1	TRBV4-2	CASSRGGTEDTEAFF	TGTGCCAGCAGCCGTGGGGGGACGGAGGACACTGAAGCTTTCTTT
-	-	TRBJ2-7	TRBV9	CASSVETGDSYEQYF	TGTGCCAGCAGCGTGGAGACAGGTGACTCCTACGAGCAGTACTTC
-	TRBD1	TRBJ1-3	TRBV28	CASRRQGSGNTIYF	TGTGCCAGCAGACGACAGGGCTCTGGAAACACCATATATTTT
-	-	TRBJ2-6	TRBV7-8	CASSPPRRFSGANGLTF	TGTGCCAGCAGCCCACCCCGACGGTTCTCTGGGGCCAACGGCCTGACTTTC
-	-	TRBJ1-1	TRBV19	CASSEISDREEAFF	TGTGCCAGTAGTGAAATCTCCGACCGGGAAGAAGCTTTCTTT
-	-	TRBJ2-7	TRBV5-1	CASSTWSGLNEQYF	TGCGCCAGCAGCACCTGGTCCGGGTTGAACGAGCAGTACTTC
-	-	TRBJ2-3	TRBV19	CASRRYSNTDTQYF	TGTGCCAGTAGGCGCTACTCGAACACAGATACGCAGTATTTT
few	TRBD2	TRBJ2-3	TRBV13	CASSPFGTSGTDTQYF	TGTGCCAGCAGCCCCTTCGGGACTAGCGGGACGGATACGCAGTATTTT
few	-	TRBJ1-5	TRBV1	CTSSQPDRVGSQPQHF	TGCACCAGCAGCCAACCTGACAGGGTGGGGAGTCAGCCCCAGCATTTT
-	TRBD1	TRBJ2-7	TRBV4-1	CASSQDGYRGQPDEQYF	TGCGCCAGCAGCCAAGATGGGTACAGGGGGCAACCCGACGAGCAGTACTTC
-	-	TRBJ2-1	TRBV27	CASSLFGISGEQFF	TGTGCCAGCAGTTTATTCGGTATTTCTGGTGAGCAGTTCTTC
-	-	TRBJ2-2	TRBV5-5	CASSLELARGSAGELFF	TGTGCCAGCAGCTTGGAACTAGCACGGGGATCGGCCGGGGAGCTGTTTTTT
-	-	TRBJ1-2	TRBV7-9	CASSFEGNYGYTF	TGTGCCAGCAGCTTTGAGGGAAACTATGGCTACACCTTC